The rows below give T cell receptor beta chains drawn from one sample of a study of identical twins. From the 5' RACE reads, TCRdb called clonotypes with MiXCR, one entry per CDR3 protein. Of about 530,000 distinct CDR3 sequences detected, around 15% appear once; the ten largest clones hold more than 0.4%. These data were also filed under a second study, of yellow fever vaccine responses in identical twins.

The sample taken for sequencing was CD4+ T cells sorted from blood. The origin of the receptors is a woman under 30 in good health. Both conserved end residues are part of each CDR3. D genes are given only for firm matches. Clone size appears in some rows only: once, few, many, or a class for an expanded clone.

few,TRBJ2-2,NA,TRBV20-1,CSARPQQNTGELFF,TGCAGTGCCCGCCCCCAGCAGAACACCGGGGAGCTGTTTTTT
few,TRBJ2-2,TRBD1,TRBV10-2,CASFRGLNTGELFF,TGCGCCAGCTTCAGGGGGCTAAACACCGGGGAGCTGTTTTTT
NA,TRBJ2-7,NA,TRBV2,CASSQETDEQYF,TGTGCCAGCAGTCAAGAGACCGACGAGCAGTACTTC
once,TRBJ2-1,TRBD2,TRBV6-5,CASSYSRAGGPSNEQFF,TGTGCCAGCAGTTACTCAAGGGCGGGAGGGCCAAGTAATGAGCAGTTCTTC
NA,TRBJ2-5,NA,TRBV3-1,CASAKRSGLGETQYF,TGTGCCAGCGCTAAAAGGAGCGGGCTCGGGGAGACCCAGTACTTC
few,TRBJ2-5,TRBD1,TRBV15,CATSRDFVGQGSGETQYF,TGTGCCACCAGCAGAGATTTTGTGGGACAGGGGTCGGGAGAGACCCAGTACTTC
many,TRBJ1-2,NA,TRBV15,CATSSQQGQAYGYTF,TGTGCCACCAGCAGCCAACAGGGTCAGGCCTATGGCTACACCTTC
NA,TRBJ2-3,NA,TRBV10-3,CAAAGKRTDTQYF,TGTGCCGCCGCAGGGAAAAGAACAGATACGCAGTATTTT
many,TRBJ2-1,TRBD2,TRBV7-6,CASSLASSGNEQFF,TGTGCCAGCAGCTTAGCGTCTAGCGGCAATGAGCAGTTCTTC
few,TRBJ2-1,NA,TRBV28,CASTNPKPSYNEQFF,TGTGCCAGCACGAATCCGAAACCCTCCTACAATGAGCAGTTCTTC
NA,TRBJ1-4,TRBD1,TRBV5-6,CASSLGGQGGNEKLFF,TGTGCCAGCAGCTTGGGCGGACAGGGAGGAAATGAAAAACTGTTTTTT
NA,TRBJ2-1,TRBD2,TRBV10-3,CAISEIAGVPNEQFF,TGTGCCATCAGTGAAATAGCGGGAGTACCGAATGAGCAGTTCTTC
NA,TRBJ2-6,NA,TRBV28,CASSLTGRSGANVLTF,TGTGCCAGCAGTTTAACGGGCCGCTCTGGGGCCAACGTCCTGACTTTC
few,TRBJ2-1,NA,TRBV9,CASSFGGQSEQFF,TGTGCCAGCAGCTTCGGGGGACAAAGTGAGCAGTTCTTC
many,TRBJ2-1,NA,TRBV24-1,CATSDYNNEQFF,TGTGCCACCAGTGACTATAACAATGAGCAGTTCTTC
NA,TRBJ1-5,TRBD1,TRBV6-2/TRBV6-3,CASRRGQALRNQPQHF,TGTGCCAGCAGAAGGGGACAGGCTTTACGCAATCAGCCCCAGCATTTT
NA,TRBJ1-1,NA,TRBV5-1,CASSNVGEGQAFF,TGCGCCAGCAGCAATGTGGGGGAAGGGCAAGCTTTCTTT
NA,TRBJ2-1,TRBD2,TRBV11-2,CASSLQIAGGTKNEQFF,TGTGCCAGCAGCCTACAAATAGCGGGGGGTACTAAAAATGAGCAGTTCTTC
NA,TRBJ1-1,NA,TRBV20-1,CSIFPRNTEAFF,TGCAGCATCTTTCCTCGCAACACTGAAGCTTTCTTT
NA,TRBJ2-7,TRBD2,TRBV7-3,CASSPQAGGPLDEQYF,TGTGCCAGCAGCCCTCAAGCGGGAGGGCCTCTGGACGAGCAGTACTTC
few,TRBJ2-1,NA,TRBV7-9,CASSVPGTQSYNEQFF,TGTGCCAGCAGCGTCCCCGGGACTCAGTCCTACAATGAGCAGTTCTTC
many,TRBJ1-1,NA,TRBV5-1,CASSLGPGNTEAFF,TGCGCCAGCAGCTTGGGACCTGGGAACACTGAAGCTTTCTTT
NA,TRBJ1-1,NA,TRBV7-2,CASSLDVEAFF,TGTGCCAGCAGCTTGGACGTAGAAGCTTTCTTT
many,TRBJ1-4,NA,TRBV12-3/TRBV12-4,CASSTQENEKLFF,TGTGCCAGCAGTACACAGGAAAATGAAAAACTGTTTTTT
NA,TRBJ2-2,NA,TRBV24-1,CATSDLSQNSNTGELFF,TGTGCCACCAGTGATTTGAGTCAGAACTCGAACACCGGGGAGCTGTTTTTT
NA,TRBJ2-1,NA,TRBV5-1,CASSQGYQGITINEQFF,TGCGCCAGCAGCCAGGGATACCAGGGAATTACAATCAATGAGCAGTTCTTC
NA,TRBJ2-1,NA,TRBV9,CASSVVGKGPYNEQFF,TGTGCCAGCAGCGTAGTGGGAAAAGGACCCTACAATGAGCAGTTCTTC
few,TRBJ2-1,TRBD2,TRBV6-1,CASRERGLARDEQFF,TGTGCCAGCAGGGAACGGGGACTAGCGCGGGATGAGCAGTTCTTC
few,TRBJ2-3,NA,TRBV3-1,CASSQDRRQVTQYF,TGTGCCAGCAGCCAAGACCGCCGACAGGTTACGCAGTATTTT
few,TRBJ2-2,NA,TRBV12-3/TRBV12-4,CASRRTETGELFF,TGTGCCAGCAGAAGGACCGAGACCGGGGAGCTGTTTTTT
NA,TRBJ2-1,TRBD2,TRBV5-1,CASSETPRTSGTNEQFF,TGCGCCAGCAGCGAGACCCCCAGGACTAGCGGGACCAATGAGCAGTTCTTC
many,TRBJ1-5,NA,TRBV10-1,CASSDKGNQPQHF,TGCGCCAGCAGTGATAAGGGCAATCAGCCCCAGCATTTT
few,TRBJ2-1,NA,TRBV7-2,CASSLDPSDRREQFF,TGTGCCAGCAGCTTAGATCCTAGCGACCGGAGAGAGCAGTTCTTC
NA,TRBJ2-6,NA,TRBV20-1,CSARDAGLSSGANVLTF,TGCAGTGCTAGAGACGCGGGTCTCTCCTCTGGGGCCAACGTCCTGACTTTC
many,TRBJ2-2,TRBD2,TRBV12-3/TRBV12-4,CASSLVSGGITGELFF,TGTGCCAGCAGTTTAGTCAGCGGGGGGATTACCGGGGAGCTGTTTTTT
NA,TRBJ1-1,NA,TRBV10-1,CASRMEMNTEAFF,TGCGCCAGCAGAATGGAAATGAACACTGAAGCTTTCTTT
few,TRBJ1-1,NA,TRBV7-2,CASNGIGTTEAFF,TGTGCCAGCAACGGAATAGGGACCACTGAAGCTTTCTTT
NA,TRBJ1-1,NA,TRBV6-5,CASSYGTLNTEAFF,TGTGCCAGCAGTTACGGGACATTGAACACTGAAGCTTTCTTT
few,TRBJ2-7,NA,TRBV2,CASSIGRPSEQYF,TGTGCCAGCAGCATTGGACGTCCGAGCGAGCAGTACTTC
few,TRBJ2-1,TRBD2,TRBV5-1,CASSLKDGRTSAGSYNEQFF,TGCGCCAGCAGCTTGAAGGACGGGAGGACCTCGGCGGGCTCCTACAATGAGCAGTTCTTC
many,TRBJ2-1,TRBD1,TRBV10-2,CASSEQGAGDNEQFF,TGCGCCAGCAGTGAGCAGGGGGCCGGGGACAATGAGCAGTTCTTC
NA,TRBJ1-2,TRBD1,TRBV7-2,CASSYGTGGSYGYTF,TGTGCCAGCAGCTATGGAACAGGGGGCAGCTATGGCTACACCTTC
NA,TRBJ2-7,NA,TRBV15,CATSRDRGAWEQYF,TGTGCCACCAGCAGAGATCGGGGGGCTTGGGAGCAGTACTTC
few,TRBJ2-5,NA,TRBV11-2,CASSLDGARVLQTQYF,TGTGCCAGCAGCTTAGATGGGGCCAGGGTGTTGCAGACCCAGTACTTC
few,TRBJ2-2,NA,TRBV20-1,CSARVPGSPGELFF,TGCAGTGCTAGAGTTCCGGGTTCCCCCGGGGAGCTGTTTTTT
few,TRBJ2-1,TRBD2,TRBV12-3/TRBV12-4,CASSSGLAGYWPDEQFF,TGTGCCAGCAGTTCCGGACTAGCGGGATACTGGCCCGATGAGCAGTTCTTC
few,TRBJ2-1,TRBD2,TRBV6-1,CASSRSGRSNEQFF,TGTGCCAGCAGCCGTAGCGGGAGGTCGAATGAGCAGTTCTTC
NA,TRBJ1-4,NA,TRBV27,CASSLTGSVGKLFF,TGTGCCAGCAGTCTAACAGGGTCGGTTGGAAAACTGTTTTTT
few,TRBJ2-7,NA,TRBV5-6,CASSTFLVPYEQYF,TGTGCCAGCAGCACCTTTCTCGTCCCCTACGAGCAGTACTTC
NA,TRBJ1-2,NA,TRBV6-5,CASSSGPRQNGYTF,TGTGCCAGCAGTTCTGGGCCCCGACAGAATGGCTACACCTTC
few,TRBJ1-6,TRBD1,TRBV4-1,CASSQETGGYSPLHF,TGCGCCAGCAGCCAAGAAACAGGGGGATATTCACCCCTCCACTTT
many,TRBJ2-2,TRBD2,TRBV7-7,CASSPSSGGTAGELFF,TGTGCCAGCAGCCCCTCTAGCGGGGGGACCGCTGGGGAGCTGTTTTTT
NA,TRBJ2-5,NA,TRBV5-1,CASSLGGLNQETQYF,TGCGCCAGCAGCTTGGGGGGACTGAACCAAGAGACCCAGTACTTC